This T cell receptor (beta chain) is from a study of blood T cell repertoires in COVID-19. Study summary: From the United States, Italy and Spain came samples of acute and convalescent COVID-19.

Clones were read by immunoSEQ multiplex PCR, and TCRdb kept only the in-frame ones, dropping some. Here the sample spans about 130,000 clones, roughly 89% being singletons. One Seattle source followed patients from active infection through their disease course. This CDR3 spans 16 amino acids. Germline V gives CDR1 MDHEN, CDR2 SYDVKM. V gave up 6 bases and J gave up 4 bases, with 16 bases separating them. This clonotype was sampled from a man aged 60 to 75 with COVID-19, enrolled during active disease. Source material: peripheral blood. The rearrangement joins TRBV28 to TRBJ2-6, with a possible D match to TRBD1 (5 bases). The DNA of the CDR3 is TGTGCCAGCAGACTTGCAGGGTCTACCGGGGCCAACGTCCTGACTTTC. Its translation: CASRLAGSTGANVLTF.